One sample yielded the 15 T cell receptor beta chains listed below, sequenced in a study of T cells in Graves' hyperthyroidism and ophthalmopathy. Using RNA transcripts as the source, TCR beta CDR3 regions were amplified. RT-PCR in the first round (using the HTBI primer set) targeted the TCR CDR3. TCRdb independently ran MiXCR on the multiplex PCR reads; one entry per CDR3 protein. The repertoire consists of more than 600,000 distinct CDR3 sequences, with less than 20% occurring once and the leading ten covering under 9.5%. Sequencing used blood. All receptors come from a man aged 18 to 35 with Graves' hyperthyroidism.

The sample holds many counts of this clonotype. The gene calls are TRBV11-2 and TRBJ2-7, with 8 bases identical to TRBD2. Germline-derived CDR1 and CDR2 are SGHAT and FQNNGV. With 3 bases clipped from V and 2 bases from J, the junction kept 15 bases outside the gene matches. This CDR3 spans 18 amino acids. The CDR3 DNA reads as TGTGCCAGCAGCTTTTCCGTTAGGTCGACTAGCGAGGCCTACGAGCAGTACTTC. The encoded protein is CASSFSVRSTSEAYEQYF.

A few counts support this clonotype. A much more abundant neighbour one base away suggests this may be a read error. The rearrangement joins TRBV12-3 or TRBV12-4 to TRBJ2-1, with D unclear. The CDR3 loop spans 13 amino acids. In nucleotides, the CDR3 is TGTGCCAGCGGTTTCATGCTTTACAATGAGCAGTTCTTC. This encodes CASGFMLYNEQFF.

This clonotype showed up just a few times. One end of the junction does not line up with germline, which may come from a read error. This chain links TRBV29-1 with TRBJ2-7; weak D call: TRBD1 (6 bases). Germline CDR1 SQVTM, CDR2 ANQGSEA. The CDR3 totals 12 residues. CDR3 sequence: CSGRGQTYKQYF. The CDR3 DNA follows: TGCAGCGGCCGAGGACAGACCTACAAGCAGTACTTC.

This clonotype appeared a few times. This rearrangement joins TRBV29-1 to TRBJ2-2, with unresolved D. V was clipped by 4 bases and J by 3 bases, with 9 bases between them. Germline V gives CDR1 SQVTM, CDR2 ANQGSEA. The CDR3 loop spans 13 amino acids. CDR3 sequence: CSVVSHYTGELFF. The CDR3 nucleotides are TGCAGCGTTGTCTCCCACTACACCGGGGAGCTGTTTTTT.

This clonotype was observed many times. This chain links TRBV3-1 with TRBJ2-6; D assignment may be TRBD1 or TRBD2 (5 bases each). The V gene's germline CDR1 is LGHDT and CDR2 YNNKEL (reference sequence). There are 15 residues in the CDR3. V lost 3 bases and J lost 2, with 8 bases in between. The CDR3: CASSQGVAGANVLTF. The CDR3 nucleotides read TGTGCCAGCAGCCAGGGGGTAGCTGGGGCCAACGTCCTGACTTTC.

V and J are TRBV6-1 and TRBJ1-5, with D hard to call. CDR3 length: 16 amino acids. The ends were cut back, 5 bases at V and 1 base at J, with 15 bases in the middle. CDR1 and CDR2 (germline): MNHNS, SASEGT. The chain's CDR3 is CASSRFDAASNQPQHF. CDR3 DNA sequence: TGTGCCAGCAGTCGTTTTGACGCAGCGAGCAATCAGCCCCAGCATTTT.

This clonotype was observed at least ten times. The chain employs TRBV12-3 or TRBV12-4 and TRBJ2-1, with a weak D call TRBD2 (7 bases). V was clipped by 6 bases and J by 5 bases, with 32 bases between them. CDR3 length: 20 amino acids. The CDR3 region is CASSLGLRGLLQRTHNEQFF. CDR3 DNA sequence: TGTGCCAGCAGCCTAGGGCTGCGGGGGCTGTTACAGCGGACCCACAATGAGCAGTTCTTC.

This sequence joins TRBV20-1 and TRBJ2-1; maybe TRBD2 (5 bases). CDR3 length equals 15 residues. Between the trimmed V and J ends, which lost 2 bases and 1 base, there was a span of 12 bases. CDR1 DFQATT and CDR2 SNEGSKA come from the germline V gene (reference sequence). The CDR3 is CSARRRPRSYNEQFF. The CDR3 bases are TGCAGTGCTAGAAGGAGGCCCAGGTCCTACAATGAGCAGTTCTTC.

V gene TRBV20-1 combines with J gene TRBJ2-7; possible D gene TRBD1, 5 bases. V shed 0 bases and J shed 2 bases, with 11 bases lying between them. The germline V gene has CDR1 DFQATT and CDR2 SNEGSKA (reference sequence). The CDR3 sequence is 14 residues long. The CDR3 DNA follows: TGCAGTGCTAGAGATGACAGACATGCCTACGAGCAGTACTTC. Translated: CSARDDRHAYEQYF.

This clonotype was observed many times. Here the CDR3 reads CAIDETGGKNEQYF. As DNA, the CDR3 is TGTGCCATCGACGAGACAGGGGGGAAAAACGAGCAGTACTTC. The chain carries TRBV28 and TRBJ2-7, with 9 nucleotides matching TRBD1. After removal of 10 bases from V and 5 bases from J, the junction contained 12 bases not matched to a gene. The CDR3 sequence is 14 residues long. CDR1 MDHEN and CDR2 SYDVKM come from the germline V gene.

At least ten counts were recorded for this clonotype. The V call is TRBV20-1, the J call TRBJ2-1, with 15 bases lining up with TRBD2. The CDR3 contains 16 residues. Per germline, CDR1 DFQATT and CDR2 SNEGSKA (reference sequence). V lost 6 bases and J lost 2; bases outside the gene matches: 5. The chain's CDR3 is CSAPRTSGRAYNEQFF. The CDR3, as DNA: TGCAGTGCCCCCAGGACTAGCGGGAGGGCCTACAATGAGCAGTTCTTC.

This chain joins TRBV7-2 and TRBJ2-7, with D perhaps matching TRBD1 or TRBD2 (5 bases each). Trimming cost V 1 base and J 3 bases, with 10 bases left between them. The CDR3 has 14 residues. CDR1 and CDR2 (germline): SGHTA, FQGNSA. This CDR3 is CASSLGGAHYEQYF. CDR3 nucleotide sequence: TGTGCCAGCAGCTTAGGAGGGGCCCACTACGAGCAGTACTTC.

This chain links TRBV3-1 with TRBJ2-5; tentative D call: TRBD2 (6 bases). Germline V gene data show CDR1 as LGHDT and CDR2 as YNNKEL (reference sequence). Trimming cost V 0 bases and J 5 bases, with 16 bases left between them. The CDR3 loop spans 16 amino acids. CDR3 sequence reads: CASSQEWYGSRETQYF. For the CDR3, the DNA is TGTGCCAGCAGCCAAGAGTGGTACGGGAGTAGGGAGACCCAGTACTTC.

This clonotype was detected many times. The genes are TRBV3-1 and TRBJ2-1; D is perhaps TRBD2 (6 bases). Trimming shortened V by 1 base and J by 7 bases, and 8 bases separated the two germline ends. This CDR3 is 13 amino acids long. Looked up from germline, CDR1 is LGHDT and CDR2 is YNNKEL (reference sequence). DNA for the CDR3: TGTGCCAGCAGCCAAGTTGGGGGGAATGAGCAGTTCTTC. It yields the protein CASSQVGGNEQFF.

There are many counts of this clonotype. This chain connects TRBV28 to TRBJ1-6, with D possibly TRBD1 on 5 matching bases. CDR1 is MDHEN, CDR2 SYDVKM, per germline. The V end lost 3 bases, the J end lost 18 bases, and 21 bases lay between the germline ends. The CDR3 is 14 amino acids. CDR3 protein: CASSLGGTDGKHHF. In DNA form, the CDR3 reads TGTGCCAGCAGTTTGGGAGGGACGGATGGTAAACACCACTTT.